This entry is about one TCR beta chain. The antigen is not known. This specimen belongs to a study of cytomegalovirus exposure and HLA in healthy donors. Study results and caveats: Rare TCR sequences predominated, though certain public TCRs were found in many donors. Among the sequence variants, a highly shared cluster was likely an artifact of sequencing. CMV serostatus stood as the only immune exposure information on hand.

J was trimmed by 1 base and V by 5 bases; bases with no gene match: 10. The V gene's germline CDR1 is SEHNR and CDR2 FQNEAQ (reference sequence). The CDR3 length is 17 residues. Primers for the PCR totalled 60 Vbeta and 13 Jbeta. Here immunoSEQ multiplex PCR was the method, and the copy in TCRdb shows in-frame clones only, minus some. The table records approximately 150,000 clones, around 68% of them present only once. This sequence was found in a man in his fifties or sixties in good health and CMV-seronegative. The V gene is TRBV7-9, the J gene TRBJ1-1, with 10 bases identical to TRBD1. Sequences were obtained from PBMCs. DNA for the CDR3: TGTGCCAGCAGCACCTATGGACAGGGGGGGACGAACACTGAAGCTTTCTTT. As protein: CASSTYGQGGTNTEAFF.